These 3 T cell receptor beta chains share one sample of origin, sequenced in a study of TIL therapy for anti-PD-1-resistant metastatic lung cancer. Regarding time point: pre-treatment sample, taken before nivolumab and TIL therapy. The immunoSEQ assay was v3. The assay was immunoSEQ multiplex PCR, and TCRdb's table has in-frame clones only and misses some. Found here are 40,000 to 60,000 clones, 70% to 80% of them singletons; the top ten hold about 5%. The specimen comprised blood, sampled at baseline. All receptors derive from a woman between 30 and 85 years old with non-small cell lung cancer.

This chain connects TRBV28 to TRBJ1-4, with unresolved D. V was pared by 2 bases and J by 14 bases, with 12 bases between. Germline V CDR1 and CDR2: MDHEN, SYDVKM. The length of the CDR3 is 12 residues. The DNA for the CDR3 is TGTGCCAGCAGTTTAACGGCCTCCCGGCTGTTTTTT. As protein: CASSLTASRLFF.

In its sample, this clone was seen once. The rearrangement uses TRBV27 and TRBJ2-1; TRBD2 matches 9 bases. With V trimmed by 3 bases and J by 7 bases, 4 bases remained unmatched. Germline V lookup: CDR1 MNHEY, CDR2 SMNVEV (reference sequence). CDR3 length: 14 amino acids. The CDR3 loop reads CASSFQRGVNEQFF. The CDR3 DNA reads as TGTGCCAGCAGTTTCCAGCGGGGGGTTAATGAGCAGTTCTTC.

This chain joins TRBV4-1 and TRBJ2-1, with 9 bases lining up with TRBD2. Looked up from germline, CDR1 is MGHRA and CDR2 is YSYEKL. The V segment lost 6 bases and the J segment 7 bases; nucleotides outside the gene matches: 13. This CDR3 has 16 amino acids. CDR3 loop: CASSRHAGGTWNEQFF. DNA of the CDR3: TGCGCCAGCAGTCGCCATGCGGGAGGGACGTGGAATGAGCAGTTCTTC.